This TCR beta chain was retrieved from a study of PD-L1 blockade in urothelial cancer. V was pared by 8 bases and J by 7 bases, with 15 bases between. The CDR3 covers 13 residues. Germline lookup yields CDR1 MNHEY and CDR2 SVGAGI. The assay was immunoSEQ multiplex PCR, and TCRdb's table has in-frame clones only and misses some. This table has about 120,000 clones, about 89% appearing once. This sample's time point: peripheral blood 6 weeks after treatment start. This sample comprised PBMCs, obtained around atezolizumab (anti-PD-L1) treatment. This clonotype was sampled from a man aged 60 to 69 with urothelial cancer. The rearrangement joins TRBV6-5 to TRBJ2-1, with TRBD2 as a possible D gene (6 bases). CDR3 sequence: CASFGGKLNEQFF. CDR3 DNA: TGTGCCAGCTTTGGCGGGAAGCTTAATGAGCAGTTCTTC.